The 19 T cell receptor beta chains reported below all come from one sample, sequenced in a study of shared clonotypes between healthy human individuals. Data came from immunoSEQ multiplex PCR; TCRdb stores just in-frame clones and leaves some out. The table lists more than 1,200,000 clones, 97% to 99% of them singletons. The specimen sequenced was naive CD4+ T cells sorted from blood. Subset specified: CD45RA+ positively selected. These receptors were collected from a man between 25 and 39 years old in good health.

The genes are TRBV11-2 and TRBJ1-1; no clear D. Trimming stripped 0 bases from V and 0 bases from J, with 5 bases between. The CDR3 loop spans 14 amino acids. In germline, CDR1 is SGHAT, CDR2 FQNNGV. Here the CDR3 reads CASSLERMNTEAFF. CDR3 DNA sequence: TGTGCCAGCAGCTTAGAAAGAATGAACACTGAAGCTTTCTTT.

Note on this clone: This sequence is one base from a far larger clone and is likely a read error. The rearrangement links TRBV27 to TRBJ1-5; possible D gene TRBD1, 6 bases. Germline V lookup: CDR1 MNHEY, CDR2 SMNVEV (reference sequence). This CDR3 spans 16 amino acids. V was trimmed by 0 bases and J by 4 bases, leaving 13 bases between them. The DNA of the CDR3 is TGTGCCAGCAGTTTATCCTCGCCTCAGGGGAATCAGCCCCAGCATTTT. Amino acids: CASSLSSPQGNQPQHF.

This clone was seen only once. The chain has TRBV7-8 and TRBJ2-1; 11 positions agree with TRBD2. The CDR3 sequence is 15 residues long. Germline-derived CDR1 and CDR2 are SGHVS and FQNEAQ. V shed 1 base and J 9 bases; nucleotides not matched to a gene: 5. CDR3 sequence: CASSLVSGRVIEQFF. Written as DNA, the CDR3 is TGTGCCAGCAGCTTAGTTAGCGGGAGGGTCATTGAGCAGTTCTTC.

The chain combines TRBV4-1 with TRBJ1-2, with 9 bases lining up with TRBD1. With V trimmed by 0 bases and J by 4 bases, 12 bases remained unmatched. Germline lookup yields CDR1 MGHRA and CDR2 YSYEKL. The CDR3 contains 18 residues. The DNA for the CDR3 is TGCGCCAGCAGCCAAGATGTGGCTCCTGACAGGGGGATCTATGGCTACACCTTC. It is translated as CASSQDVAPDRGIYGYTF.

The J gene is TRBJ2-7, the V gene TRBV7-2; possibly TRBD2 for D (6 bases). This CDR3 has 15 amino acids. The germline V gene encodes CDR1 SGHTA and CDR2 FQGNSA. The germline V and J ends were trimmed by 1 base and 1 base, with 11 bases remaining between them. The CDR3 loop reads CASSLGPSVSYEQYF. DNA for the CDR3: TGTGCCAGCAGCTTAGGGCCTAGCGTTTCCTACGAGCAGTACTTC. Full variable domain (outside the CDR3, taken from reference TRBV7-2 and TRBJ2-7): GAGVSQSPSNKVTEKGKDVELRCDPISGHTALYWYRQSLGQGLEFLIYFQGNSAPDKSGLPSDRFSAERTGGSVSTLTIQRTQQEDSAVYLCASSLGPSVSYEQYFGPGTRLTVT.

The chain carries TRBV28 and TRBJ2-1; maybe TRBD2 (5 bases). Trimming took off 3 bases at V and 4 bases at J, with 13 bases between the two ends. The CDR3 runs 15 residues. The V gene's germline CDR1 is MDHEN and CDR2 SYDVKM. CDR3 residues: CASSFERGFYNEQFF. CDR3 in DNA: TGTGCCAGCAGTTTCGAGCGCGGGTTTTACAATGAGCAGTTCTTC.

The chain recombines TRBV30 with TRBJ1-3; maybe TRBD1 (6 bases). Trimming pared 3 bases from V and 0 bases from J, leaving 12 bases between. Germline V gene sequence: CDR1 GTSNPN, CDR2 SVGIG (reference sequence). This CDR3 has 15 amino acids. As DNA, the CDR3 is TGTGCCTGGAGGGGGGGACACCACTCTGGAAACACCATATATTTT. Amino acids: CAWRGGHHSGNTIYF. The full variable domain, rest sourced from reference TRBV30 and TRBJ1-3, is SQTIHQWPATLVQPVGSPLSLECTVEGTSNPNLYWYRQAAGRGLQLLFYSVGIGQISSEVPQNLSASRPQDRQFILSSKKLLLSDSGFYLCAWRGGHHSGNTIYFGEGSWLTVV.

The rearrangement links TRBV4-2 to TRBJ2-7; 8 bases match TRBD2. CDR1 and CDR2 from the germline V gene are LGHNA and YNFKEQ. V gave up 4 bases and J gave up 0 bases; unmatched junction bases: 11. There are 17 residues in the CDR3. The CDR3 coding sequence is TGTGCCAGCAGCCTCGGGGGGGTTACTTCGAGCTCCTACGAGCAGTACTTC. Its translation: CASSLGGVTSSSYEQYF.

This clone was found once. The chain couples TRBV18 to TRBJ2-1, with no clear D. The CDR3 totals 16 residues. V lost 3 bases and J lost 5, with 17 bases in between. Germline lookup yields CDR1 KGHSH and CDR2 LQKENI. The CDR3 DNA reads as TGTGCCAGCTCACCCCCTGCTGCGGCCGGAGACAATGAGCAGTTCTTC. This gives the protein CASSPPAAAGDNEQFF.

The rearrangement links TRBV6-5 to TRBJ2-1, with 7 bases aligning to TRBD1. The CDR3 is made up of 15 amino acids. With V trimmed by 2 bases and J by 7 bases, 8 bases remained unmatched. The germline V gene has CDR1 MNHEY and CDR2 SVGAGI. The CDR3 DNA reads TGTGCCAGCAGTTACAGCAGGGGGTCAGGGAATGAGCAGTTCTTC. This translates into CASSYSRGSGNEQFF.

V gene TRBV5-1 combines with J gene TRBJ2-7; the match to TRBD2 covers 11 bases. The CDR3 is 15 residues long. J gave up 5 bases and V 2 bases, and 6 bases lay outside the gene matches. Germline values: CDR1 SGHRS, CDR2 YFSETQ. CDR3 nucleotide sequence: TGCGCCAGCAGCTTAGAACTAGCGGGAGCGGACGAGCAGTACTTC. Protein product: CASSLELAGADEQYF.

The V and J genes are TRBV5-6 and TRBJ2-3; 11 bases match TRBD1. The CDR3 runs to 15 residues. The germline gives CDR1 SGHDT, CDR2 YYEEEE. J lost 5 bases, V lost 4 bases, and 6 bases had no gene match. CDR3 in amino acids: CASSRDRGTRDTQYF. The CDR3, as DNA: TGTGCCAGCAGCCGGGACAGGGGGACTAGAGATACGCAGTATTTT.

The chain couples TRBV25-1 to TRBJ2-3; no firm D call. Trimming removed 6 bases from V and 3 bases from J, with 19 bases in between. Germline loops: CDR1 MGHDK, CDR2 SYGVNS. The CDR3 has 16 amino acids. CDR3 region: CASSYSASISTDTQYF. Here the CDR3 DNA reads TGTGCCAGCAGCTATTCGGCTAGTATCTCTACAGATACGCAGTATTTT.

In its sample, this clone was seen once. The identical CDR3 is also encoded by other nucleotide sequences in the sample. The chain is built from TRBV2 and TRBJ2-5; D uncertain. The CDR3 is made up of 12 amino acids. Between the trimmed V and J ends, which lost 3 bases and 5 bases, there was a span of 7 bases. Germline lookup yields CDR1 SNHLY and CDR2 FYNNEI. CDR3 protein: CASSDRGETQYF. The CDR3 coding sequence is TGTGCCAGCAGTGACCGAGGCGAGACCCAGTACTTC.

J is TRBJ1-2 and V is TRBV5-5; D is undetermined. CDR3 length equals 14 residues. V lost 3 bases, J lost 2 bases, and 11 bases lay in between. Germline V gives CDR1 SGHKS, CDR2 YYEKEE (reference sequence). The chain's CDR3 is CASSSLGKNYGYTF. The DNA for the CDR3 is TGTGCCAGCAGCTCACTAGGAAAGAACTATGGCTACACCTTC.

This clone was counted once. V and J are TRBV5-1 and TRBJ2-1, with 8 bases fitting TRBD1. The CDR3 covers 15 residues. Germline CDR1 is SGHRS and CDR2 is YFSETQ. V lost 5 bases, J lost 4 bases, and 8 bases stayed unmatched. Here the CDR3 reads CASREAGGAYNEQFF. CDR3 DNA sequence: TGCGCCAGCAGGGAGGCAGGGGGCGCTTACAATGAGCAGTTCTTC.

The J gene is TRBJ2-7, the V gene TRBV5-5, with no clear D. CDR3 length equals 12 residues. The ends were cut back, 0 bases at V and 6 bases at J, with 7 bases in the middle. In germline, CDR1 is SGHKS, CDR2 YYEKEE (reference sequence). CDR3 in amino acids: CASSLVTPEQYF. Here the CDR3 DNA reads TGTGCCAGCAGCTTGGTGACCCCCGAGCAGTACTTC.

The CDR3 DNA sequence: TGTGCCAGCAGCCGCCGGACTAGGCGGTTGGACGAGCAGTTCTTC. It is translated as CASSRRTRRLDEQFF. The genes are TRBV28 and TRBJ2-1; the match to TRBD2 covers 7 bases. The CDR3 is made up of 15 amino acids. Unmatched junction bases numbered 15, after V lost 6 bases and J lost 10 bases. Germline V CDR1 and CDR2: MDHEN, SYDVKM.

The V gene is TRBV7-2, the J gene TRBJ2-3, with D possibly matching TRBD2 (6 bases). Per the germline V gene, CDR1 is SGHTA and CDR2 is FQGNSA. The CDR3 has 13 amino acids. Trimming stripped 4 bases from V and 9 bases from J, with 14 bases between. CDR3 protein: CASSSPGAWTQYF. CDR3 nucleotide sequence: TGTGCCAGCAGCTCCCCGGGAGCCTGGACGCAGTATTTT.